This note documents a single TCR beta chain sequence. No antigen is known for it. From germline, CDR1 is KGHDR and CDR2 SFDVKD. Between the trimmed V and J ends, which lost 3 bases and 6 bases, there was a span of 14 bases. The CDR3 covers 14 residues. Time point given: newly diagnosed GD, antithyroid drugs for less than 3 months. Extracted PBMC RNA gave rise to the TCR library. This record comes from a study of regulatory T cells in long-lasting Graves disease. Study outcomes and limitations: The TCR repertoire of persistent Graves' patients was less diverse than that of newly diagnosed ones.

With iRepertoire HTBI primers and Arm-PCR of CDR3 regions, TCR beta libraries were built. TCRdb re-derived calls from the multiplex PCR reads in MiXCR, one entry per CDR3 protein. The repertoire holds around 500,000 distinct CDR3 sequences, with 13% as singletons. This sample also appeared in a second study, on T cells in Graves' hyperthyroidism and ophthalmopathy.

This sequence joins TRBV24-1 and TRBJ2-7; D possibly corresponds to TRBD1 (5 bases). The receptor's source is a man aged 25 to 40 with Graves disease. Sequencing used peripheral blood mononuclear cells (PBMCs), obtained at new diagnosis, from a patient treated with antithyroid drugs. The CDR3 DNA follows: TGTGCCACCAGTGATCCTGTTCAGGGCGGCGAGCAGTACTTC. Protein product: CATSDPVQGGEQYF.